The rows below give T cell receptor beta chains drawn from one sample of a study of blood T cell repertoires in COVID-19. The table came from immunoSEQ multiplex PCR; TCRdb's copy has only in-frame clones and leaves some out. This sample has about 120,000 clones, with approximately 77% found just once. Sequenced sample: peripheral blood. These receptors all come from a human donor in a cohort sampled during active COVID-19. The CDR3 runs from the conserved cysteine through the conserved F or W. The D gene is left open where the match is weak. The size entry is marked missing in some rows and otherwise reads once, few, many or a size class.

abundance,j_gene,d_gene,v_gene,CDR3aa,CDR3nt
NA,TRBJ1-3,NA,TRBV7-9,CASSLASTRNTIYF,TGTGCCAGCAGCTTAGCCAGTACCAGAAACACCATATATTTT
few,TRBJ2-7,TRBD2,TRBV28,CASKPAGMPAGSSYEQYF,TGTGCCAGCAAGCCCGCGGGGATGCCAGCGGGAAGCTCCTACGAGCAGTACTTC
few,TRBJ1-2,TRBD1,TRBV4-1,CASSQVTTGDYGYTF,TGCGCCAGCAGCCAAGTTACGACAGGGGATTATGGCTACACCTTC
NA,TRBJ1-3,NA,TRBV14,CASSQVRGFGNTIYF,TGTGCCAGCAGCCAAGTACGGGGATTTGGAAACACCATATATTTT
few,TRBJ2-6,TRBD1,TRBV4-1,CASSRRQGDGANVLTF,TGCGCCAGCAGCCGACGACAGGGGGACGGGGCCAACGTCCTGACTTTC
NA,TRBJ1-3,NA,TRBV19,CASSTGAGNTIYF,TGTGCCAGTAGTACAGGGGCCGGAAACACCATATATTTT
NA,TRBJ2-7,TRBD1,TRBV5-6,CASSSLARQGAKTYEQYF,TGTGCCAGCAGTTCCCTGGCCCGACAGGGCGCGAAAACCTACGAGCAGTACTTC
NA,TRBJ2-7,TRBD2,TRBV6-5,CTSGARSYEQYF,TGTACTAGCGGGGCAAGAAGCTACGAGCAGTACTTC
NA,TRBJ2-1,TRBD2,TRBV11-1,CASSPTSGRAEQFF,TGTGCCAGCAGCCCGACTAGCGGGAGAGCCGAGCAGTTCTTC
many,TRBJ1-2,TRBD1,TRBV5-4,CASTLDPGTGANYGYTF,TGTGCCAGCACCCTTGACCCCGGGACAGGGGCTAACTATGGCTACACCTTC
NA,TRBJ2-5,TRBD1,TRBV28,CASSLFGTGDPQGQETQYF,TGTGCCAGCAGTTTATTTGGGACAGGGGACCCCCAGGGCCAAGAGACCCAGTACTTC
NA,TRBJ2-3,TRBD2,TRBV5-4,CASSTRAGRGTDTQYF,TGTGCCAGCAGCACCCGGGCCGGGAGGGGCACAGATACGCAGTATTTT
NA,TRBJ1-1,TRBD1,TRBV6-5,CASSYPGGGGTEAFF,TGTGCCAGCAGTTACCCAGGGGGCGGGGGCACTGAAGCTTTCTTT
once,TRBJ1-2,TRBD1,TRBV27,CASSFPPQGARGYTF,TGTGCCAGCAGTTTCCCCCCTCAGGGGGCTAGAGGCTACACCTTC
NA,TRBJ2-7,TRBD1,TRBV5-1,CASSPASGQGYEQYF,TGCGCCAGCAGCCCCGCGTCGGGACAGGGCTACGAGCAGTACTTC
NA,TRBJ2-3,TRBD1,TRBV5-1,CASSLIQGAFTDTQYF,TGCGCCAGCAGCTTGATCCAGGGGGCATTCACAGATACGCAGTATTTT
NA,TRBJ2-2,NA,TRBV28,CASSFEAGGRELFF,TGTGCCAGCAGCTTCGAGGCAGGAGGGAGGGAGCTGTTTTTT
NA,TRBJ2-5,TRBD1,TRBV4-1,CASSPRQGAQETQYF,TGCGCCAGCAGCCCCCGACAGGGGGCCCAAGAGACCCAGTACTTC
NA,TRBJ1-2,NA,TRBV29-1,CSVSGAVYGYTF,TGCAGCGTTTCAGGGGCGGTCTATGGCTACACCTTC
NA,TRBJ2-7,TRBD2,TRBV5-1,CASSLTSGYGRPYEQYF,TGCGCCAGCAGCTTGACTAGCGGGTACGGCCGACCCTACGAGCAGTACTTC
NA,TRBJ1-1,NA,TRBV18,CASSTRTWTFEAFF,TGTGCCAGCTCAACAAGAACGTGGACATTTGAAGCTTTCTTT
NA,TRBJ1-1,NA,TRBV28,CASSLDSNTEAFF,TGTGCCAGCAGTTTAGACAGTAACACTGAAGCTTTCTTT
NA,TRBJ1-2,NA,TRBV19,CASTLRGLRSNYGYTF,TGTGCCAGTACCCTTCGGGGGTTACGATCTAACTATGGCTACACCTTC
NA,TRBJ1-5,NA,TRBV7-9,CASSLGGEGQPQHF,TGTGCCAGCAGCTTAGGGGGGGAGGGTCAGCCCCAGCATTTT
NA,TRBJ2-7,TRBD2,TRBV5-5,CASSLSFSGLGPYEQYF,TGTGCCAGCAGCTTGAGTTTTAGCGGGTTGGGCCCCTACGAGCAGTACTTC
NA,TRBJ1-2,TRBD1,TRBV30,CAWRAGGLGYTF,TGTGCCTGGAGAGCAGGGGGGTTGGGCTACACCTTC
NA,TRBJ1-5,TRBD1,TRBV28,CASSRTGGINQPQHF,TGTGCCAGCAGTAGGACAGGGGGCATCAATCAGCCCCAGCATTTT